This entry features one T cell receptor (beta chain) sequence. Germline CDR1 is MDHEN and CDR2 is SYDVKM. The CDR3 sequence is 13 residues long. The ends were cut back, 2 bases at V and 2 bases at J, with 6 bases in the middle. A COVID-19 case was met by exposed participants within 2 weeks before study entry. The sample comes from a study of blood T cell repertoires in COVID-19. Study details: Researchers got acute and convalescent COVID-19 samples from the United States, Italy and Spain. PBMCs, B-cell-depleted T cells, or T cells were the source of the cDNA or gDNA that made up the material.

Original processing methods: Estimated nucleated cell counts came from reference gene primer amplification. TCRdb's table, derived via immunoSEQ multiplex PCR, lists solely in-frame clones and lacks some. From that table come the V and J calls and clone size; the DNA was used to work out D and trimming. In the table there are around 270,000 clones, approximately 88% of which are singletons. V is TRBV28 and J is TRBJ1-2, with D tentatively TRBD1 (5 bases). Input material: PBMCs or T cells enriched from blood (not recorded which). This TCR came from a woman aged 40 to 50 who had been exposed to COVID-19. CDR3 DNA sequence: TGTGCCAGCAGTTTAAGGGGAAACTATGGCTACACCTTC. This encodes CASSLRGNYGYTF.